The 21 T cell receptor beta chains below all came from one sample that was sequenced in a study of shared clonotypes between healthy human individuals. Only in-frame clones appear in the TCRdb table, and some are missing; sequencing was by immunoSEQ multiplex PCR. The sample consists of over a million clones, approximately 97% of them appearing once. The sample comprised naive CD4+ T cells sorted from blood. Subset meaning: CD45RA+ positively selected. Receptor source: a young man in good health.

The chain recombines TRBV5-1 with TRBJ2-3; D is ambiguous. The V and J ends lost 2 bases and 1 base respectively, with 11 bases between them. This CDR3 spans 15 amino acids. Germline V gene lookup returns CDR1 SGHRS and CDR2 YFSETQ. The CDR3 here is CASSFNRLGTDTQYF. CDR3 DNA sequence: TGCGCCAGCAGCTTTAATCGTCTCGGCACAGATACGCAGTATTTT.

CDR3 sequence reads: CASSERNGTPPREQFF. In DNA, the CDR3 is TGTGCCAGCAGTGAAAGAAATGGGACGCCTCCGCGGGAGCAGTTCTTC. The rearrangement joins TRBV6-1 to TRBJ2-1, with D tentatively TRBD1 or TRBD2 (5 bases each). Germline V gene data show CDR1 as MNHNS and CDR2 as SASEGT. V lost 2 bases and J lost 10, with 21 bases in between. The CDR3 sequence is 16 residues long.

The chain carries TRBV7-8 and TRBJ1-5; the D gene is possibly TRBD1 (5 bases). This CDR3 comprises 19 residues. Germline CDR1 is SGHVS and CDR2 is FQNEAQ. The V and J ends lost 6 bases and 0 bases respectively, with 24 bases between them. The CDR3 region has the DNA TGTGCCAGCAGTCCCCTCGGACGGGAGGGGATGTATAGCAATCAGCCCCAGCATTTT. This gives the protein CASSPLGREGMYSNQPQHF.

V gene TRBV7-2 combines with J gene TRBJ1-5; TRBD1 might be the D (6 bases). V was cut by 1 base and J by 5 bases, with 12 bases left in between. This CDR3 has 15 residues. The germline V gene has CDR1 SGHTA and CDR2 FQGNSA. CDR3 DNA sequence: TGTGCCAGCAGCTTAGTGTCAGGGGTCGATCAGCCCCAGCATTTT. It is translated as CASSLVSGVDQPQHF.

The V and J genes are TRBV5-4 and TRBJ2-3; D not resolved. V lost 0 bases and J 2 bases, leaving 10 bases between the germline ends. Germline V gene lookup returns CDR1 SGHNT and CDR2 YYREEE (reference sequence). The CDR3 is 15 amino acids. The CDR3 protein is CASSLGALITDTQYF. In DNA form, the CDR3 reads TGTGCCAGCAGCTTGGGGGCTTTAATCACAGATACGCAGTATTTT.

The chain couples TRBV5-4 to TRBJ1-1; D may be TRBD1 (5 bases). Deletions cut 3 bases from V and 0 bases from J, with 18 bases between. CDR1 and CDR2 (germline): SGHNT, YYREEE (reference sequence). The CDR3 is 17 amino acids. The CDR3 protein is CASSSLGQRGLNTEAFF. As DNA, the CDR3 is TGTGCCAGCAGCTCGTTGGGGCAGCGCGGGTTGAACACTGAAGCTTTCTTT.

The CDR3 protein is CASSPGLAGASTGELFF. CDR3 coding DNA: TGTGCCAGCAGCCCAGGACTAGCGGGAGCTAGTACCGGGGAGCTGTTTTTT. The gene calls are TRBV5-4 and TRBJ2-2; 13 bases match TRBD2. The CDR3 is 17 amino acids. V gave up 4 bases and J gave up 5 bases; unmatched junction bases: 8. Looked up from germline, CDR1 is SGHNT and CDR2 is YYREEE (reference sequence).

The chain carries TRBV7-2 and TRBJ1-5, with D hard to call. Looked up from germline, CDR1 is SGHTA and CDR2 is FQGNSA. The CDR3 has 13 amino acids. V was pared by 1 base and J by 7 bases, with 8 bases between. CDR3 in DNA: TGTGCCAGCAGCTTAGAGGGCCAACAGCCCCAGCATTTT. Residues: CASSLEGQQPQHF.

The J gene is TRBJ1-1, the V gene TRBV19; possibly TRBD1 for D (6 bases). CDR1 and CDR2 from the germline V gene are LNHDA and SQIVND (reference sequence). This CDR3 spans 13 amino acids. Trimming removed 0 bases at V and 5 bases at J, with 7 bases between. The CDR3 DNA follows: TGTGCCAGTAGTATAGAAAGGGGGACTGAAGCTTTCTTT. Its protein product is CASSIERGTEAFF. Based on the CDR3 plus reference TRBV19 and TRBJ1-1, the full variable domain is DGGITQSPKYLFRKEGQNVTLSCEQNLNHDAMYWYRQDPGQGLRLIYYSQIVNDFQKGDIAEGYSVSREKKESFPLTVTSAQKNPTAFYLCASSIERGTEAFFGQGTRLTVV.

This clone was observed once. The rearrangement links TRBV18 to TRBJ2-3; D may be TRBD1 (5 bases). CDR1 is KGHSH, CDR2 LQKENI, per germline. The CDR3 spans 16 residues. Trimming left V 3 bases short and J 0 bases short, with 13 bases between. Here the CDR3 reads CASSPLGPASTDTQYF. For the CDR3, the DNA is TGTGCCAGCTCACCGTTGGGGCCTGCTAGCACAGATACGCAGTATTTT.

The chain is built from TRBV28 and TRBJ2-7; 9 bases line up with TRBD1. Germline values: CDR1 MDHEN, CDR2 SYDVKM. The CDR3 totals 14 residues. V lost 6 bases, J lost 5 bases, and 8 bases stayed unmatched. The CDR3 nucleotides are TGTGCCAGCAGCCGGGACAGGGTTATCCACGAGCAGTACTTC. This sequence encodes CASSRDRVIHEQYF.

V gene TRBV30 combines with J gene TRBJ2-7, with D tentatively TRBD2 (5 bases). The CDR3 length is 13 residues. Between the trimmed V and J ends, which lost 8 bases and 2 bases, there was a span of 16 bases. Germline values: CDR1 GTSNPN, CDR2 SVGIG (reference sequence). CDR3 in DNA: TGTGCCGCCCTGGCGGGCGGACCCTACGAGCAGTACTTC. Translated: CAALAGGPYEQYF. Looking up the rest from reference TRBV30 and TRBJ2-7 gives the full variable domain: SQTIHQWPATLVQPVGSPLSLECTVEGTSNPNLYWYRQAAGRGLQLLFYSVGIGQISSEVPQNLSASRPQDRQFILSSKKLLLSDSGFYLCAALAGGPYEQYFGPGTRLTVT.

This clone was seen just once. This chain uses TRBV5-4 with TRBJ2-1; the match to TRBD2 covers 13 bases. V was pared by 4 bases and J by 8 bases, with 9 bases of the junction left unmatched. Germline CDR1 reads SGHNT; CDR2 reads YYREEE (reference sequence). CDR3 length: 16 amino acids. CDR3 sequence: CASSPGLAGVEDEQFF. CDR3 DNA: TGTGCCAGCAGCCCCGGACTAGCGGGAGTTGAGGATGAGCAGTTCTTC.

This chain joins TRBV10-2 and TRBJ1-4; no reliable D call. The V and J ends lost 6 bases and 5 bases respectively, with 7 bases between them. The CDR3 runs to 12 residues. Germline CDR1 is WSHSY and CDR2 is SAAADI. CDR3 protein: CASRVGNEKLFF. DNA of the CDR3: TGCGCCAGCAGAGTAGGAAATGAAAAACTGTTTTTT.

The CDR3 sequence: CASSMGQLETQYF. DNA for the CDR3: TGTGCCAGTAGTATGGGACAGTTGGAGACCCAGTACTTC. This chain links TRBV19 with TRBJ2-5; 7 bases align to TRBD1. The V gene's germline CDR1 is LNHDA and CDR2 SQIVND (reference sequence). The V and J ends lost 3 bases and 5 bases, in that order; junction bases with no gene match: 3. CDR3 length: 13 amino acids.

The CDR3 protein is CASTPLDRNYGYTF. CDR3 nucleotide sequence: TGTGCCAGTACTCCTCTCGACCGGAACTATGGCTACACCTTC. J is TRBJ1-2 and V is TRBV19; no clear D. V lost 7 bases to trimming and J lost 2 bases, with 14 bases between them. From germline, CDR1 is LNHDA and CDR2 SQIVND (reference sequence). This CDR3 has 14 amino acids.

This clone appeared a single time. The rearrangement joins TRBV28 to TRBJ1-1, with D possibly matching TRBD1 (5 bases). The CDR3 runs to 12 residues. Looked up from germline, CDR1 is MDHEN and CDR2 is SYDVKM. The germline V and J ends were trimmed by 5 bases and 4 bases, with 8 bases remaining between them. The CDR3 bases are TGTGCCAGCAGTAGGGGTAGCACTGAAGCTTTCTTT. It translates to CASSRGSTEAFF.

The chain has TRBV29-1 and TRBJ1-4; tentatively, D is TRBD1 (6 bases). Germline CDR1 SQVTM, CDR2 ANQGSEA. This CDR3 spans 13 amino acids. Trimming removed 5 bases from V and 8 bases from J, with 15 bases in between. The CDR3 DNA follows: TGCAGCGTTACCACAGGGTCATCCGAAAAACTGTTTTTT. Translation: CSVTTGSSEKLFF.

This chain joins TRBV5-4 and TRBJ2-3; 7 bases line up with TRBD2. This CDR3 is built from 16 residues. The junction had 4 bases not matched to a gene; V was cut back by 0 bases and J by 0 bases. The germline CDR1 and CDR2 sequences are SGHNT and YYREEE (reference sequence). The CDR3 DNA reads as TGTGCCAGCAGCTTGGGGAGCGGGATGAGCACAGATACGCAGTATTTT. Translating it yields CASSLGSGMSTDTQYF.

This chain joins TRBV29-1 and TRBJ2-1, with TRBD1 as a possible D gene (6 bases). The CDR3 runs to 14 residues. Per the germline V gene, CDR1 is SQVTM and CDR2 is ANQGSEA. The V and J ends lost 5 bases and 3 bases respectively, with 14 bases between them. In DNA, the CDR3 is TGCAGCGTTCAAACAGGGCTCAGCTACAATGAGCAGTTCTTC. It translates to CSVQTGLSYNEQFF.

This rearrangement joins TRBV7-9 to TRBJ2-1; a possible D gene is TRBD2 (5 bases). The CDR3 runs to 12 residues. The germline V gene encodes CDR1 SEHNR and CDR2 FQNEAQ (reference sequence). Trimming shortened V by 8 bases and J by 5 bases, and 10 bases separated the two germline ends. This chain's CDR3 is CASEGADNEQFF. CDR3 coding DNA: TGTGCCAGCGAGGGAGCTGACAATGAGCAGTTCTTC.